This TCR beta chain was found in a study of early T cells in non-severe SARS-CoV-2 infection. Study details: Unsorted whole blood bulk RNA was sequenced, with unpaired chains.

This clonotype was seen repeatedly, ten times or more. The CDR3 loop spans 15 amino acids. With V trimmed by 0 bases and J by 4 bases, 5 bases remained unmatched. The germline V gene has CDR1 SGHAT and CDR2 FQNNGV. Researchers attached unique molecular identifiers to individual cDNA molecules. TCRdb redid the calling of the 5' RACE reads with MiXCR, one entry per CDR3 protein. The data contain some 30,000 distinct CDR3 sequences, around 5.4% of them singletons. The TCR originated in an adult who was a healthcare worker with PCR-confirmed SARS-CoV-2 infection or an uninfected control (not recorded which). This chain joins TRBV11-2 and TRBJ2-7; 8 bases are shared with TRBD1. The sequenced material came from whole blood. The CDR3 region has the DNA TGTGCCAGCAGCTTAGAATTTGGACAGGGTTACGAGCAGTACTTC. This translates into CASSLEFGQGYEQYF. The complete variable domain, with remaining parts taken from reference TRBV11-2 and TRBJ2-7, reads EAGVAQSPRYKIIEKRQSVAFWCNPISGHATLYWYQQILGQGPKLLIQFQNNGVVDDSQLPKDRFSAERLKGVDSTLKIQPAKLEDSAVYLCASSLEFGQGYEQYFGPGTRLTVT.